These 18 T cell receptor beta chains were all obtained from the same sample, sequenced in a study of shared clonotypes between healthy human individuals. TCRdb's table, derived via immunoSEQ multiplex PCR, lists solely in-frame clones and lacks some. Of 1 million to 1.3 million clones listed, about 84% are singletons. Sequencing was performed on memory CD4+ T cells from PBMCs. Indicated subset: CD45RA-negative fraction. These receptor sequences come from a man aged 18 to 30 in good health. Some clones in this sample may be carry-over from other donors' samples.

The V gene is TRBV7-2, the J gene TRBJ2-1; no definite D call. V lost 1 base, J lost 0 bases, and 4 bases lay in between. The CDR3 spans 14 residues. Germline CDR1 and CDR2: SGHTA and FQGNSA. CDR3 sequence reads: CASSLVSSYNEQFF. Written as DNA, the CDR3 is TGTGCCAGCAGCTTAGTATCCTCCTACAATGAGCAGTTCTTC.

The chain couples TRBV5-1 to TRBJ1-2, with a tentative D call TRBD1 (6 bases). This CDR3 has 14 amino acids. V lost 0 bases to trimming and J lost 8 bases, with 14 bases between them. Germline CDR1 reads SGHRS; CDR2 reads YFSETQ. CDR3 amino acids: CASSLASGAEGYTF. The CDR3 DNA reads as TGCGCCAGCAGCTTGGCCTCAGGGGCGGAGGGCTACACCTTC.

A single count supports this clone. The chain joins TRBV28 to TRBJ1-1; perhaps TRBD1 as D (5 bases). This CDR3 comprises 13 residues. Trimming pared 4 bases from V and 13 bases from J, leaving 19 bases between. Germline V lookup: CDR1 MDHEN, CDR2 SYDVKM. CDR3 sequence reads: CASSSGPRVRDFF. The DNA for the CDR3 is TGTGCCAGCAGTTCAGGGCCCCGGGTGAGGGATTTCTTT.

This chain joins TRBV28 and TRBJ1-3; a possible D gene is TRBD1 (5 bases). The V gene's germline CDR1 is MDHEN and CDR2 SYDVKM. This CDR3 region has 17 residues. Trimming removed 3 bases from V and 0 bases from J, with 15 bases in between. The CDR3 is CASSFSTGTLSGNTIYF. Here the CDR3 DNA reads TGTGCCAGCAGTTTTTCGACCGGGACGCTCTCTGGAAACACCATATATTTT.

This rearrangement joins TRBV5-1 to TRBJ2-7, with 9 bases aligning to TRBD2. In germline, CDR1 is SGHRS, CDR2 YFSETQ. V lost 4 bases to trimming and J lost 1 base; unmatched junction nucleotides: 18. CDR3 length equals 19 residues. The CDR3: CASSASGGLAGTPSYEQYF. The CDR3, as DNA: TGCGCCAGCAGCGCCTCCGGGGGGCTAGCGGGGACCCCGTCCTACGAGCAGTACTTC.

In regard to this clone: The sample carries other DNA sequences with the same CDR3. The CDR3 protein is CAWSLGTEAFF. In DNA, the CDR3 is TGTGCCTGGAGTTTAGGGACTGAAGCTTTCTTT. V and J are TRBV30 and TRBJ1-1, with no clear D. Germline CDR1 and CDR2: GTSNPN and SVGIG (reference sequence). The CDR3 extends over 11 amino acids. Trimming shortened V by 2 bases and J by 5 bases, and 6 bases separated the two germline ends. Filled out from reference TRBV30 and TRBJ1-1, the complete variable domain reads SQTIHQWPATLVQPVGSPLSLECTVEGTSNPNLYWYRQAAGRGLQLLFYSVGIGQISSEVPQNLSASRPQDRQFILSSKKLLLSDSGFYLCAWSLGTEAFFGQGTRLTVV.

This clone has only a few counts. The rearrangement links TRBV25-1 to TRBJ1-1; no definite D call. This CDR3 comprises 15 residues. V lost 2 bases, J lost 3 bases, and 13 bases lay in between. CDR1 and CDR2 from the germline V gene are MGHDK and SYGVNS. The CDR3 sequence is CASSEPSAGDTEAFF. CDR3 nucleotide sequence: TGTGCCAGCAGTGAACCTTCCGCTGGAGACACTGAAGCTTTCTTT.

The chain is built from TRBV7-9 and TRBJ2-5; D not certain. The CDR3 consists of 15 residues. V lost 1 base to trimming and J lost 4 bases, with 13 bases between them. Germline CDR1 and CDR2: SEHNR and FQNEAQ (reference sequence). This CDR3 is CASSLVGGTGETQYF. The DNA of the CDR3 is TGTGCCAGCAGCTTAGTGGGTGGCACTGGAGAGACCCAGTACTTC.

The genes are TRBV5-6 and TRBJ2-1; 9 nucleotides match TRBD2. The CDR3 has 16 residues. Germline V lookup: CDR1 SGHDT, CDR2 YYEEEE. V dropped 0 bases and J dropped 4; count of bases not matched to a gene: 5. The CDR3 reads CASSLARREGYNEQFF. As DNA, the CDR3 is TGTGCCAGCAGCTTGGCGCGGCGGGAGGGGTACAATGAGCAGTTCTTC. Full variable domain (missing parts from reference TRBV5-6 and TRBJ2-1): DAGVTQSPTHLIKTRGQQVTLRCSPKSGHDTVSWYQQALGQGPQFIFQYYEEEERQRGNFPDRFSGHQFPNYSSELNVNALLLGDSALYLCASSLARREGYNEQFFGPGTRLTVL.

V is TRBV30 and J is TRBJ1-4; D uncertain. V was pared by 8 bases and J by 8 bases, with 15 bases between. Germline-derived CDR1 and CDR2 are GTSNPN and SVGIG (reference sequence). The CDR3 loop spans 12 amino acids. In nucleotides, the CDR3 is TGTGCCCAGAGAGGGTACGAGGAAAAACTGTTTTTT. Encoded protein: CAQRGYEEKLFF.

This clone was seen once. In DNA, the CDR3 is TGTGCCAGCAGCGTAACTTCGTCGGGACAGCAGTACTTC. It is translated as CASSVTSSGQQYF. V and J are TRBV11-3 and TRBJ2-7, with D perhaps assigned TRBD1 or TRBD2 (5 bases each). Germline V gene sequence: CDR1 SGHNT, CDR2 YENEEA. V was pared by 5 bases and J by 8 bases, with 16 bases between. This CDR3 region has 13 residues.

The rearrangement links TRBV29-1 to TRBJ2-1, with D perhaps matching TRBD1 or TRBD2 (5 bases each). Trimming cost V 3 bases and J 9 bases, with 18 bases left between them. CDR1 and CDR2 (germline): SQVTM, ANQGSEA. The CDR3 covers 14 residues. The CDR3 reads CSVDQGNYAGEQFF. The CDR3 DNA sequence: TGCAGCGTTGATCAGGGCAACTATGCGGGTGAGCAGTTCTTC.

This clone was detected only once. DNA of the CDR3: TGTGCCAGCAGCAACGTGACAGGGCGCGGCCTCGAGCAGTACTTC. Translating it yields CASSNVTGRGLEQYF. The V and J genes are TRBV28 and TRBJ2-7; TRBD1 aligns across 7 bases. The V segment lost 6 bases and the J segment 6 bases; nucleotides outside the gene matches: 14. From germline, CDR1 is MDHEN and CDR2 SYDVKM. The CDR3 has 15 amino acids.

In DNA, the CDR3 is TGTGCCAGTAGTATAATATCGGGAGCTGGGGCCAACGTCCTGACTTTC. It encodes CASSIISGAGANVLTF. The rearrangement uses TRBV19 and TRBJ2-6, with TRBD2 as a possible D gene (6 bases). The CDR3 consists of 16 residues. The germline V gene has CDR1 LNHDA and CDR2 SQIVND (reference sequence). Trimming stripped 2 bases from V and 2 bases from J, with 10 bases between.

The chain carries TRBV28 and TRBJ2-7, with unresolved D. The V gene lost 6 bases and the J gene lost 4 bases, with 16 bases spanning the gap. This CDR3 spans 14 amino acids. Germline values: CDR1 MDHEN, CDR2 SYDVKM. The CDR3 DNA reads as TGTGCCAGCAGCCTGAATCAAGGATATTACGAGCAGTACTTC. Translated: CASSLNQGYYEQYF.

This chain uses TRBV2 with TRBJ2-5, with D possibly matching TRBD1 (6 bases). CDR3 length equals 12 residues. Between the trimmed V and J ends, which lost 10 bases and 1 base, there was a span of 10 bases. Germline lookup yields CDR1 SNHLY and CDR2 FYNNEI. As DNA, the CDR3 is TGTGCCAACAAGGGGGTCCAAGAGACCCAGTACTTC. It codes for CANKGVQETQYF.

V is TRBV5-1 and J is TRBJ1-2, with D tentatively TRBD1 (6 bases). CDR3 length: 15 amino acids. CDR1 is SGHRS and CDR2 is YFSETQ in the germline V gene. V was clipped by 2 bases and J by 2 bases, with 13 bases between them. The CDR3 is CASSLRQGGNYGYTF. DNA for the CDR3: TGCGCCAGCAGCTTACGACAAGGGGGGAACTATGGCTACACCTTC.

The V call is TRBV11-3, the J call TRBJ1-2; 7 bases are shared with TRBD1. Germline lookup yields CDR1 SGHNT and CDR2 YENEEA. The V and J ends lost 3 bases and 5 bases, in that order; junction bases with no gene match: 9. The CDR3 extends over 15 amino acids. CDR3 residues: CASSLPSTGAYGYTF. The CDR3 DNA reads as TGTGCCAGCAGCTTGCCATCAACAGGGGCGTATGGCTACACCTTC.